This T cell receptor (beta chain) was identified during a study of blood T cell repertoires in COVID-19 (TCRdb year 2020). Turning to the overall study: Samples covering the acute and convalescent phases of COVID-19 were provided by collaborators in the United States, Italy and Spain. A freely available public database, intended as a resource for researchers studying the immune response to SARS-CoV-2, is where the repertoires were released. Subjects who had been exposed to COVID-19, were actively infected with it, or had recovered from it provided the deeply sampled blood TCRbeta repertoires that made up the dataset. The material from the prospective study consisted of cDNA or gDNA derived from T cells, B-cell-depleted T cells, or PBMCs. Where available, HLA class I and class II types were obtained from metadata supplied by the sample provider rather than from assay-based typing. The sample metadata nearly always contained a de-identified subject ID, COVID-19 status, age in years and sex. The samples were drawn from the first 160 participants of the ongoing ImmuneRACE study and from 1,254 subjects provided by 6 global collaborators.

Study-level results and caveats: How much clinical and demographic metadata was included differed by source and by participant, and the metadata was provided uncurated.

Enrolling through a virtual design, the prospective study's participants ranged in age from roughly 18 to 95 years and lived across more than 20 United States geographic areas. To assign participants to cohorts, the prospective study relied on clinical history that participants themselves reported in a screening survey and a study questionnaire. Recovered participants in ImmuneRACE Cohort 3 were defined by two consecutive negative NP/OP PCR tests, clearance by a healthcare professional, or resolution of symptoms. In the prospective study, whole blood, serum and a nasopharyngeal or oropharyngeal swab were collected from each participant by mobile phlebotomists. Over an approximately 2-month period, participants in the prospective study had the option of providing additional blood draws and questionnaires. Prospective study blood samples were shipped either frozen or at room temperature before DNA extraction.

On this clone itself: This receptor's antigen is unknown. Base-call qualities are not available, and no considerably larger clone is one nucleotide away.

TCRbeta CDR3 regions were amplified from genomic DNA by means of the immunoSEQ Assay, a bias-controlled multiplex PCR. Turning to the authors' computational methods: The number of nucleated cells in each sample was estimated from the amplification of reference gene primers within the assay. To quantify the absolute abundance of each unique TCRbeta CDR3 rearrangement, sequence reads were collapsed and filtered. For each sample, productive Simpson clonality was calculated as the square root of Simpson's diversity index across productive rearrangements. TCRdb took over this immuneACCESS table, retaining in-frame rearrangements with V and J assigned. Such tables are incomplete; in checked studies, under half of the missing clones stem from an unresolved V gene, and the remainder is unexplained. That table gives V, J and clone size, and the DNA gave D and trimming. The table for this sample lists hundreds of thousands of clones; 75% to 95% of them were counted only once. The biggest ten clones account for under 2.5% of the sample.

Clipping removes 4 bases from V and 2 bases from J, with 6 as the unmatched junction base count. According to the germline V gene, CDR1 reads LGHNA and CDR2 reads YSLEER. The CDR3 goes from the cysteine to the phenylalanine over 15 residues. Only the CDR3 portion is preserved as DNA: 45 bases, with reading frame beginning at the first base. The sequence came from a woman under 30 who had recovered from COVID-19. The sequence is built from TRBV4-3 and TRBJ1-1, and TRBD1 matches 8 of the central bases. The sequenced material came from PBMCs or T cells enriched from blood (not recorded which). The base sequence is TGCGCCAGCAGCCTCCGGACAGGGCGAAACACTGAAGCTTTCTTT. Its coded protein is CASSLRTGRNTEAFF.